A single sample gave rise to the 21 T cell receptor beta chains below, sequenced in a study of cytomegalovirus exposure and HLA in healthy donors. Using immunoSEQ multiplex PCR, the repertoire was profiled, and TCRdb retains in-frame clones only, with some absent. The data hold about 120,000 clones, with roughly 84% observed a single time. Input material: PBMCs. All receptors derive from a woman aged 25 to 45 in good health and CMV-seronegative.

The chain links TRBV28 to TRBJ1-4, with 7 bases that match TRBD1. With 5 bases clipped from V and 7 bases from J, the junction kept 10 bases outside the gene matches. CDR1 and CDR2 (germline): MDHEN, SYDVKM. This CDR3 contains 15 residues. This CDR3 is CASSTIRQGGEKLFF. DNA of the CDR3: TGTGCCAGCAGTACTATCCGACAGGGCGGTGAAAAACTGTTTTTT.

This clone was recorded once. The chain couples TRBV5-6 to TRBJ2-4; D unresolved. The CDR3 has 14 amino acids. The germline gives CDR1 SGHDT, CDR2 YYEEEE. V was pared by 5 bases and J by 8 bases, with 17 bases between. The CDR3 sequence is CASSSTFLGDIQYF. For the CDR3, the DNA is TGTGCCAGCAGTTCGACCTTTTTGGGCGACATTCAGTACTTC.

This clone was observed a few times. The chain's CDR3 is CASSPGQGRDEQYF. CDR3 sequence (DNA): TGTGCCAGCTCACCGGGACAGGGACGTGACGAGCAGTACTTC. J is TRBJ2-7 and V is TRBV18; 9 bases align to TRBD1. The length of the CDR3 is 14 residues. Germline V gives CDR1 KGHSH, CDR2 LQKENI. Trimming took 3 bases from V and 5 from J; bases not matched to a gene: 5.

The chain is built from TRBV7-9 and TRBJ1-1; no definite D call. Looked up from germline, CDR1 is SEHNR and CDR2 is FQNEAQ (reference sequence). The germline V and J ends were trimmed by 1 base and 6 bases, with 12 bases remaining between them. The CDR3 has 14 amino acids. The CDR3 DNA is TGTGCCAGCAGCTTAGGAATGCCAGGTGCTGAAGCTTTCTTT. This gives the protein CASSLGMPGAEAFF. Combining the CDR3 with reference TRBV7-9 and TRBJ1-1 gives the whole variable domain DTGVSQNPRHKITKRGQNVTFRCDPISEHNRLYWYRQTLGQGPEFLTYFQNEAQLEKSRLLSDRFSAERPKGSFSTLEIQRTEQGDSAMYLCASSLGMPGAEAFFGQGTRLTVV.

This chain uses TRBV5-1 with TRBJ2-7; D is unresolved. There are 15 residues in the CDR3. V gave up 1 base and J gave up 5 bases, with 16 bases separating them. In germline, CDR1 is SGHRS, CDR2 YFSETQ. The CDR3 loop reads CASSLYRSSFDEQYF. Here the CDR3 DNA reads TGCGCCAGCAGCTTGTATCGGTCGAGCTTCGACGAGCAGTACTTC.

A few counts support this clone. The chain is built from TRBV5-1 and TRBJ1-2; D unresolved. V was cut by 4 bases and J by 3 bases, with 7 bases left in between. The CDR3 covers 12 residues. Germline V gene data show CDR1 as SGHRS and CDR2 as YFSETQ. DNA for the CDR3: TGCGCCAGCAGCACTAGTTACTATGGCTACACCTTC. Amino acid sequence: CASSTSYYGYTF.

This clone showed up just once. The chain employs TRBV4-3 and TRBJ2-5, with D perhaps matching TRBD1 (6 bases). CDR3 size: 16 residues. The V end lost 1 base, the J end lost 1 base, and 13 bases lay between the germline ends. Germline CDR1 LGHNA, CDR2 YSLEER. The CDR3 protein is CASSQGAGQTQETQYF. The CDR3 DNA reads TGCGCCAGCAGCCAAGGTGCTGGACAGACCCAAGAGACCCAGTACTTC.

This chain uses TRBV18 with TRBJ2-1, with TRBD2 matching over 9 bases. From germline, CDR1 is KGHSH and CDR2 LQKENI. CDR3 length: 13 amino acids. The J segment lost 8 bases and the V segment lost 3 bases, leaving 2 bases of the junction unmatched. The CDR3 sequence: CASSPRLADEQFF. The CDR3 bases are TGTGCCAGCTCACCCAGACTAGCGGATGAGCAGTTCTTC.

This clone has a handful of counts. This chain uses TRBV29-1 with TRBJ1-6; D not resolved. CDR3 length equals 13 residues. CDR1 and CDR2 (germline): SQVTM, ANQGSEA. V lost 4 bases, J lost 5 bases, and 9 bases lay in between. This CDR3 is CSVANTNNSPLHF. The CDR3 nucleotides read TGCAGCGTTGCAAACACCAATAATTCACCCCTCCACTTT.

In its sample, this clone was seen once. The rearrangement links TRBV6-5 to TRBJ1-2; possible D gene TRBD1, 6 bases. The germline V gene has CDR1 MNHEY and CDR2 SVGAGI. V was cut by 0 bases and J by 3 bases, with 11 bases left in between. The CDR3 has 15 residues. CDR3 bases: TGTGCCAGCAGTTACTCGGGGGCGGGGGACTATGGCTACACCTTC. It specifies CASSYSGAGDYGYTF.

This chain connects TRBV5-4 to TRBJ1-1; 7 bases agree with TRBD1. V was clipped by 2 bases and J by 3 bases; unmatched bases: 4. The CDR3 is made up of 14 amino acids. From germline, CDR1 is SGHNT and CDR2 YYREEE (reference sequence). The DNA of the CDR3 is TGTGCCAGCAGCTTCGTCACAGGGGACACTGAAGCTTTCTTT. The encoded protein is CASSFVTGDTEAFF.

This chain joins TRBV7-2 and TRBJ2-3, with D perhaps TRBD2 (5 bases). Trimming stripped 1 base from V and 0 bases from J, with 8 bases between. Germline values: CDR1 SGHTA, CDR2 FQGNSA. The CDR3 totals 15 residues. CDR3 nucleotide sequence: TGTGCCAGCAGCTTAGGGGAGAGTAGCACAGATACGCAGTATTTT. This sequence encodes CASSLGESSTDTQYF.

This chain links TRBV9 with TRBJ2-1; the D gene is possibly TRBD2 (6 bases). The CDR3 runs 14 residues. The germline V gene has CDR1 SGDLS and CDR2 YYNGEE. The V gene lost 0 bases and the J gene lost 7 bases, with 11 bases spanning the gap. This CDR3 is CASSVEPSVNEQFF. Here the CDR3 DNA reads TGTGCCAGCAGCGTAGAGCCTAGCGTGAATGAGCAGTTCTTC. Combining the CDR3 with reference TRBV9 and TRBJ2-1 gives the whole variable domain DSGVTQTPKHLITATGQRVTLRCSPRSGDLSVYWYQQSLDQGLQFLIQYYNGEERAKGNILERFSAQQFPDLHSELNLSSLELGDSALYFCASSVEPSVNEQFFGPGTRLTVL.

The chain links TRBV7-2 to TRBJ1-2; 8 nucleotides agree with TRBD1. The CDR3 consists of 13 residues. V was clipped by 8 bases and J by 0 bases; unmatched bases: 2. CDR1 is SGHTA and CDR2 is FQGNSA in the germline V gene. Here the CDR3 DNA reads TGTGCCAGCCTGGGACAGGCTAACTATGGCTACACCTTC. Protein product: CASLGQANYGYTF. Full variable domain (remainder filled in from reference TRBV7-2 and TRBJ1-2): GAGVSQSPSNKVTEKGKDVELRCDPISGHTALYWYRQSLGQGLEFLIYFQGNSAPDKSGLPSDRFSAERTGGSVSTLTIQRTQQEDSAVYLCASLGQANYGYTFGSGTRLTVV.

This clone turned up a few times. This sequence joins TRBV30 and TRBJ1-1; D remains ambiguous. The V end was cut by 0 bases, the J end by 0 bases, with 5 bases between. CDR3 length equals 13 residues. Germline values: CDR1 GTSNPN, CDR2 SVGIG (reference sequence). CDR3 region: CAWSVRVNTEAFF. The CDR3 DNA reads TGTGCCTGGAGTGTACGGGTGAACACTGAAGCTTTCTTT.

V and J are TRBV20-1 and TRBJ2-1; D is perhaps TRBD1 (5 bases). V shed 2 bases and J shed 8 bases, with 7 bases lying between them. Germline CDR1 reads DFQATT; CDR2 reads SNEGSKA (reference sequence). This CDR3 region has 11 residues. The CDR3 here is CSARFRDEQFF. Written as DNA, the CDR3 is TGCAGTGCTAGATTCAGGGATGAGCAGTTCTTC.

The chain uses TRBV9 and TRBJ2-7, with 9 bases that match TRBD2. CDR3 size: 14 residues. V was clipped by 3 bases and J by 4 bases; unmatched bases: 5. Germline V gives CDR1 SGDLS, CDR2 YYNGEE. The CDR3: CASSEGGGAYEQYF. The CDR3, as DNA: TGTGCCAGCAGCGAGGGCGGGGGGGCATACGAGCAGTACTTC.

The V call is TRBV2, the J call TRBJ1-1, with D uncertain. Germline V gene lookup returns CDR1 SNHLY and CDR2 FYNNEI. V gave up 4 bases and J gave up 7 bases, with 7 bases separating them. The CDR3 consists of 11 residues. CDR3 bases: TGTGCCAGCAGTGTGGTAGTTGAAGCTTTCTTT. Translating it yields CASSVVVEAFF.

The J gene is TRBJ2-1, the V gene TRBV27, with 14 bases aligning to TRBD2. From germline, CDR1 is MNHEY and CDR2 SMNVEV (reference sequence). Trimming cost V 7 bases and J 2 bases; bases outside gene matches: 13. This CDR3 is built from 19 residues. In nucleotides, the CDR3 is TGTGCCAGCATCTCGACCGGGACTAGCGGGGGAAGAACCTACAATGAGCAGTTCTTC. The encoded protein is CASISTGTSGGRTYNEQFF.

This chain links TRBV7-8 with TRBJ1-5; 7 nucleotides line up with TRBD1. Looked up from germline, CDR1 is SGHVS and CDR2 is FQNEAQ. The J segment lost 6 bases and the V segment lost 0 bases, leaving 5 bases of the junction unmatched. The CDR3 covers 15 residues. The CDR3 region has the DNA TGTGCCAGCAGCTTAGCGGGACAGCTTCTTCAGCCCCAGCATTTT. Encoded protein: CASSLAGQLLQPQHF.

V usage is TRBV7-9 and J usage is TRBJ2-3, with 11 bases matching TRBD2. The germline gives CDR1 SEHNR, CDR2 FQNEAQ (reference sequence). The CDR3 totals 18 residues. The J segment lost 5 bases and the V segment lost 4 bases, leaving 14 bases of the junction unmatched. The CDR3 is CASSWRTGSGGAGDTQYF. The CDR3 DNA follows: TGTGCCAGCAGCTGGAGGACGGGTAGCGGGGGGGCCGGAGATACGCAGTATTTT. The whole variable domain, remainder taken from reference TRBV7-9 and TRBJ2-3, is DTGVSQNPRHKITKRGQNVTFRCDPISEHNRLYWYRQTLGQGPEFLTYFQNEAQLEKSRLLSDRFSAERPKGSFSTLEIQRTEQGDSAMYLCASSWRTGSGGAGDTQYFGPGTRLTVL.